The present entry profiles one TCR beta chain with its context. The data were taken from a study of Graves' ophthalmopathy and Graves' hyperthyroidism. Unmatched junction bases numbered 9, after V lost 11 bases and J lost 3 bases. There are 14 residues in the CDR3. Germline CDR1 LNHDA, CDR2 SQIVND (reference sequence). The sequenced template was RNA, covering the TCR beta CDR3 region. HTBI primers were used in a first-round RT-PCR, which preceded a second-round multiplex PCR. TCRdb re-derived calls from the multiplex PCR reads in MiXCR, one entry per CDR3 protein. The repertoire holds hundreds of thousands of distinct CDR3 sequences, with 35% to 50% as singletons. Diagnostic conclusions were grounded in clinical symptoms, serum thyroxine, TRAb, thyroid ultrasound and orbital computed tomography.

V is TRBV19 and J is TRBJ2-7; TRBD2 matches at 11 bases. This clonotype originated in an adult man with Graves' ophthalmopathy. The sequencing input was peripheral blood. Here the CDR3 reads CAWRTSGGNYEQYF. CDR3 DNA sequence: TGTGCCTGGAGAACTAGCGGGGGCAACTACGAGCAGTACTTC.